This entry concerns a single T cell receptor beta chain. Repertoires were generated with immunoSEQ multiplex PCR, while TCRdb's copy carries only in-frame clones and drops some. The sample consists of around 300,000 clones, around 89% of them appearing once. The treatment: some 20 received Ad26.COV2.S at low or high dose, single or two shots; 5 received placebo; per-sample allocation not given. After the first vaccine or placebo injection, samples were drawn on day 63. The CDR3 loop spans 14 amino acids. Germline assignment: CDR1 WSHSY and CDR2 SAAADI. The trim removed 6 bases at V and 6 bases at J, leaving 0 bases unmatched. The data were obtained in a study of Ad26.COV2.S vaccination and SARS-CoV-2 variants. Study overall: Each vaccinee took Ad26.COV2.S intramuscularly, once or twice 56 days apart.

V gene TRBV10-2 combines with J gene TRBJ2-2, with 14 bases lining up with TRBD2. This specimen was peripheral blood, taken in a trial of Ad26.COV2.S vaccine versus placebo. The receptor was isolated from a person aged 18-60 years who received the Ad26.COV2.S COVID-19 vaccine or a placebo. The CDR3 is CASRTSGRAGELFF. CDR3 DNA sequence: TGCGCCAGCAGGACTAGCGGGAGGGCCGGGGAGCTGTTTTTT.